This is a list of T cell receptor beta chains from one sample in a study of patients and donors after allogeneic stem cell transplantation. TCRdb itself ran the RT-PCR reads through MiXCR, one entry per CDR3 protein. Of roughly 230,000 distinct CDR3 sequences in the sample, over 12% were seen once. The sample was blood, either unsorted or a sorted T cell fraction (not recorded which). These receptors were obtained from a human donor who was either an allogeneic HSCT recipient or a stem cell or donor lymphocyte infusion donor (not recorded which). It is not recorded whose cells these are; they may come from a transplant donor. CDR3s include the opening cysteine and the closing phenylalanine or tryptophan. D genes are given only for firm matches. Size is stated for part of the rows, as once, few or many counts, or as a class when the clone is expanded.

V: TRBV19; size: -; J: TRBJ2-2; D: TRBD1; CDR3: CASGRQGAWGELFF; DNA: TGTGCCAGTGGCAGACAGGGGGCCTGGGGGGAGCTGTTTTTT
V: TRBV5-5; size: few; J: TRBJ1-5; D: -; CDR3: CASSLAFQPQHF; DNA: TGTGCCAGCAGCTTGGCCTTTCAGCCCCAGCATTTT
V: TRBV20-1; size: few; J: TRBJ2-5; D: -; CDR3: CSASPDTKETQYF; DNA: TGCAGTGCTAGCCCGGACACAAAAGAGACCCAGTACTTC
V: TRBV20-1; size: few; J: TRBJ2-5; D: TRBD2; CDR3: CSAAEAGGTQETQYF; DNA: TGCAGTGCTGCTGAAGCGGGGGGAACGCAAGAGACCCAGTACTTC
V: TRBV7-2; size: many; J: TRBJ2-7; D: TRBD1; CDR3: CASSPRTGRYEQYF; DNA: TGTGCCAGCAGCCCTAGGACAGGGAGATACGAGCAGTACTTC
V: TRBV4-1; size: few; J: TRBJ1-2; D: TRBD1; CDR3: CASRVSDRGQGDYGYTF; DNA: TGCGCCAGCAGAGTATCGGACAGGGGGCAGGGGGACTATGGCTACACCTTC
V: TRBV25-1; size: few; J: TRBJ2-1; D: TRBD2; CDR3: CAISESSGTSGYNEQFF; DNA: TGTGCCATCTCTGAGTCCTCCGGGACTAGCGGCTACAATGAGCAGTTCTTC
V: TRBV30; size: -; J: TRBJ1-1; D: TRBD1; CDR3: CAWQQGEGTEAFF; DNA: TGTGCCTGGCAACAGGGGGAAGGCACTGAAGCTTTCTTT
V: TRBV30; size: many; J: TRBJ2-7; D: -; CDR3: CAWSAGSHEQYF; DNA: TGTGCCTGGAGTGCCGGGTCCCACGAGCAGTACTTC
V: TRBV4-3; size: few; J: TRBJ2-5; D: -; CDR3: CASSQATSGETQYF; DNA: TGCGCCAGCAGCCAAGCGACCTCGGGGGAGACCCAGTACTTC
V: TRBV28; size: few; J: TRBJ2-2; D: -; CDR3: CASSITGITGELFF; DNA: TGTGCCAGCAGTATTACAGGGATCACCGGGGAGCTGTTTTTT
V: TRBV29-1; size: many; J: TRBJ2-1; D: -; CDR3: CSVTGTRYNEQFF; DNA: TGCAGCGTTACCGGGACTCGGTACAATGAGCAGTTCTTC
V: TRBV5-1; size: -; J: TRBJ2-7; D: TRBD2; CDR3: CASSKSGNGYEQYF; DNA: TGCGCCAGCAGCAAGAGCGGGAATGGGTACGAGCAGTACTTC
V: TRBV2; size: -; J: TRBJ2-1; D: -; CDR3: CASIKAREYNEQFF; DNA: TGTGCCAGCATTAAGGCCAGGGAGTACAATGAGCAGTTCTTC
V: TRBV19; size: -; J: TRBJ2-7; D: TRBD1; CDR3: CASSISGTGVSYEQYF; DNA: TGTGCCAGTAGTATCTCCGGGACAGGAGTCTCCTACGAGCAGTACTTC
V: TRBV25-1; size: -; J: TRBJ2-5; D: -; CDR3: CASSESVTETQYF; DNA: TGTGCCAGCAGTGAATCGGTCACGGAGACCCAGTACTTC
V: TRBV20-1; size: -; J: TRBJ1-2; D: TRBD1; CDR3: CSARFPGQYYGYTF; DNA: TGCAGTGCTAGATTCCCGGGACAGTACTATGGCTACACCTTC
V: TRBV20-1; size: -; J: TRBJ2-4; D: -; CDR3: CSARVAGRFQNIQYF; DNA: TGCAGTGCTAGAGTGGCAGGGAGGTTCCAAAACATTCAGTACTTC
V: TRBV5-1; size: few; J: TRBJ2-5; D: -; CDR3: CASSLSAGAAETQYF; DNA: TGCGCCAGCAGCTTGTCGGCGGGGGCGGCGGAGACCCAGTACTTC
V: TRBV10-3; size: -; J: TRBJ1-1; D: TRBD1; CDR3: CAIRPGQRMNTEAFF; DNA: TGTGCCATCAGGCCGGGACAGCGCATGAACACTGAAGCTTTCTTT
V: TRBV5-1; size: many; J: TRBJ2-4; D: TRBD1; CDR3: CASRRTGEPGNIQYF; DNA: TGCGCCAGCAGGCGAACAGGGGAACCAGGAAACATTCAGTACTTC
V: TRBV7-9; size: -; J: TRBJ2-5; D: TRBD1; CDR3: CASSLRRTGGSETQYF; DNA: TGTGCCAGCAGCTTAAGGCGGACAGGGGGGTCAGAGACCCAGTACTTC
V: TRBV2; size: -; J: TRBJ1-2; D: -; CDR3: CASIALTNYGYTF; DNA: TGTGCCAGCATAGCCCTGACTAACTATGGCTACACCTTC
V: TRBV6-1; size: -; J: TRBJ2-3; D: -; CDR3: CASSRRDWTLLDTQYF; DNA: TGTGCCAGCAGCCGACGGGACTGGACCCTCTTGGATACGCAGTATTTT
V: TRBV12-3/TRBV12-4; size: -; J: TRBJ1-2; D: -; CDR3: CASSPLTWGAYGYTF; DNA: TGTGCCAGCAGCCCTCTCACGTGGGGGGCCTATGGCTACACCTTC
V: TRBV7-9; size: -; J: TRBJ2-7; D: TRBD2; CDR3: CASRSTSGVEQYF; DNA: TGTGCCAGCAGAAGCACTAGCGGGGTCGAGCAGTACTTC
V: TRBV5-4; size: -; J: TRBJ2-5; D: -; CDR3: CASNNGGALETQYF; DNA: TGTGCCAGCAACAATGGGGGGGCGTTGGAGACCCAGTACTTC
V: TRBV14; size: -; J: TRBJ1-6; D: -; CDR3: CASSRERGSPLHF; DNA: TGTGCCAGCAGTCGGGAGCGGGGTTCACCCCTCCACTTT
V: TRBV7-3; size: -; J: TRBJ2-7; D: TRBD2; CDR3: CASSLTTSGYYEQYF; DNA: TGTGCCAGCAGCTTAACTACTAGCGGATACTACGAGCAGTACTTC
V: TRBV6-2/TRBV6-3; size: few; J: TRBJ1-2; D: -; CDR3: CASSYGSGRPYGYTF; DNA: TGTGCCAGCAGTTACGGCTCGGGGCGTCCCTATGGCTACACCTTC
V: TRBV29-1; size: many; J: TRBJ2-5; D: TRBD1; CDR3: CSAGTGSGETQYF; DNA: TGCAGCGCCGGGACAGGGTCGGGAGAGACCCAGTACTTC
V: TRBV9; size: -; J: TRBJ2-1; D: -; CDR3: CASSVVGGTSYNEQFF; DNA: TGTGCCAGCAGCGTAGTAGGGGGGACATCGTACAATGAGCAGTTCTTC